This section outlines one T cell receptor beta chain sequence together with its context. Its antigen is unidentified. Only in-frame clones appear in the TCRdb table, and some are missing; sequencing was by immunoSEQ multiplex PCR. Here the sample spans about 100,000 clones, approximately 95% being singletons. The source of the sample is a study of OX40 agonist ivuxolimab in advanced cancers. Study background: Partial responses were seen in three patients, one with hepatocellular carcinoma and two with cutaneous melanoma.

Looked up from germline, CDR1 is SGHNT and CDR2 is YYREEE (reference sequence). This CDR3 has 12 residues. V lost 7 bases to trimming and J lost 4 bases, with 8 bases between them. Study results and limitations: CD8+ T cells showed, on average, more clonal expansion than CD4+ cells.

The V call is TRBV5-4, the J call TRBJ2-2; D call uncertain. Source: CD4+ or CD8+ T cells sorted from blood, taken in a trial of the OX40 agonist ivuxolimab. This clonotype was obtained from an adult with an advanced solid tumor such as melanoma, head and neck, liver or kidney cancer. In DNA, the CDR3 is TGTGCCAGCGACACCCCCACCGGGGAGCTGTTTTTT. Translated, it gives CASDTPTGELFF.